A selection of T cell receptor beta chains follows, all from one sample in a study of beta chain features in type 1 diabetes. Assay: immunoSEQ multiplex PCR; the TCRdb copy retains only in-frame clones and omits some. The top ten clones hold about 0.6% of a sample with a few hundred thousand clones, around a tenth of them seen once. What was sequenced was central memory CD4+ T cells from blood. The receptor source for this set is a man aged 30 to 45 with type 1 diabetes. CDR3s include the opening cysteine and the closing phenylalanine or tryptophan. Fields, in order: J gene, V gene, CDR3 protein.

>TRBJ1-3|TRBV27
CASRPGQGNTIYF
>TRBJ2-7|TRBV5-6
CASSSLQWTYEQYF
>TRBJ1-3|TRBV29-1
CSVVVQGGSGNTIYF
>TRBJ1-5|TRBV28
CASSLGGASNQPQHF
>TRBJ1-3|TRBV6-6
CASSSGRGNTIYF
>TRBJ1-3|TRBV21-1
CASSKEGGGGDGNTIYF
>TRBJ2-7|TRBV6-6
CVSREHQGLSYEQYF
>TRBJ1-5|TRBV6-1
CASSEVTQRQPQHF
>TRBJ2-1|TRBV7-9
CASSPRTSGISPNEQFF
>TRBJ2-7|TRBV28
CASSLYPGQGLPYEQYF
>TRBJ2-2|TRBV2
CASSESWSGELFF
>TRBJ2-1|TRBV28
CASISGNNNEQFF
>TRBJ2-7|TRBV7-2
CASSLDRLAYEQYF
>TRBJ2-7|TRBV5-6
CASSQDLDFYEQYF
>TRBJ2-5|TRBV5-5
CASSQGYQETQYF
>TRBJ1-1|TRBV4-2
CASSQEGQRGMNTEAFF
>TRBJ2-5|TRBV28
CASSPTGQGAETQYF
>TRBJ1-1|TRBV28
CASSWGGIRVNTEAFF
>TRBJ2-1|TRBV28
CASSSPNGNEQFF
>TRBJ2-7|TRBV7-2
CASSFGRQSDEQYF